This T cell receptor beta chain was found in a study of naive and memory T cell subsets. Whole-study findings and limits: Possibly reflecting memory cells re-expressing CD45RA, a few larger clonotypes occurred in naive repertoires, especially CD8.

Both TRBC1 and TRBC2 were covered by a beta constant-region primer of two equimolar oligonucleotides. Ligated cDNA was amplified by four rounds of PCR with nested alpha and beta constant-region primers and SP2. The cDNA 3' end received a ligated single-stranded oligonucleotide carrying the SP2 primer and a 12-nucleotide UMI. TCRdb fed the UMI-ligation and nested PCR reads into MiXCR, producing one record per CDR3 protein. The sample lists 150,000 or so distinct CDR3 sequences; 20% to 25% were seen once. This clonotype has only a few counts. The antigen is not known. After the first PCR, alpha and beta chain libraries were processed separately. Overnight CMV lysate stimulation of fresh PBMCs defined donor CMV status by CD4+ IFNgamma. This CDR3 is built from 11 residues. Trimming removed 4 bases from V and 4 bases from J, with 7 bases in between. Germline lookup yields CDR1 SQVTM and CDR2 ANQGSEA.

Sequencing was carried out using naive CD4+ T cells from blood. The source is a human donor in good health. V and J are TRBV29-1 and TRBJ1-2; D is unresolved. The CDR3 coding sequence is TGCAGCGTTGGGGGTGGCTATGGCTACACCTTC. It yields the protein CSVGGGYGYTF.